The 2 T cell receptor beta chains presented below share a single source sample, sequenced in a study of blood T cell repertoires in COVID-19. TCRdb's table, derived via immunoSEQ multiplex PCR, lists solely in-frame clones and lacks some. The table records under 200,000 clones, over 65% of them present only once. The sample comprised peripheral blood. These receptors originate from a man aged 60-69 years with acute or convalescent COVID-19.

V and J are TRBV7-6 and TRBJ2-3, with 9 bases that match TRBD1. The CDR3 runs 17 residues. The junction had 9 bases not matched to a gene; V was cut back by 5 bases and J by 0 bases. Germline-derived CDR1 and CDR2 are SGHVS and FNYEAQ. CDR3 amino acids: CASSPRGQGKSTDTQYF. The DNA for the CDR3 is TGTGCCAGCAGCCCTAGGGGACAGGGTAAAAGCACAGATACGCAGTATTTT.

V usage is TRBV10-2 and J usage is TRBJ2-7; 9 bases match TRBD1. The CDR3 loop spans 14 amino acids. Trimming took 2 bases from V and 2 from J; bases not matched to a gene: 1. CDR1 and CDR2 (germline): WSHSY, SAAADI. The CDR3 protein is CASSEGQGTYEQYF. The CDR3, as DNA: TGCGCCAGCAGTGAGGGACAGGGGACCTACGAGCAGTACTTC.